This T cell receptor (beta chain) was recorded in a study of blood T cell repertoires in COVID-19. Study at large: From the United States, Italy and Spain came samples of acute and convalescent COVID-19. From T cells, B-cell-depleted T cells, or PBMCs came the material, which was cDNA or gDNA.

The V gene's germline CDR1 is LGHDT and CDR2 YNNKEL (reference sequence). The CDR3 has 15 amino acids. V gave up 7 bases and J gave up 3 bases, with 16 bases separating them. Per the original data handling: Counts of nucleated cells, estimated from reference gene primer amplification, were obtained. Clones were read by immunoSEQ multiplex PCR, and TCRdb kept only the in-frame ones, dropping some. That table gives V, J and clone size, and the DNA gave D and trimming. The top ten clones hold around 1.5% of a sample with roughly 330,000 clones, roughly 82% of them seen once. This clone has only one observation.

Specimen: peripheral blood. This sequence joins TRBV3-1 (or the pseudogene TRBV3-2) and TRBJ1-3, with D possibly TRBD1 on 5 matching bases. The sequence was collected from a woman in her fifties or sixties with acute or convalescent COVID-19. CDR3 in DNA: TGTGCCAGCAACGGGGGGGTGATTCGTGGAAACACCATATATTTT. It yields the protein CASNGGVIRGNTIYF.